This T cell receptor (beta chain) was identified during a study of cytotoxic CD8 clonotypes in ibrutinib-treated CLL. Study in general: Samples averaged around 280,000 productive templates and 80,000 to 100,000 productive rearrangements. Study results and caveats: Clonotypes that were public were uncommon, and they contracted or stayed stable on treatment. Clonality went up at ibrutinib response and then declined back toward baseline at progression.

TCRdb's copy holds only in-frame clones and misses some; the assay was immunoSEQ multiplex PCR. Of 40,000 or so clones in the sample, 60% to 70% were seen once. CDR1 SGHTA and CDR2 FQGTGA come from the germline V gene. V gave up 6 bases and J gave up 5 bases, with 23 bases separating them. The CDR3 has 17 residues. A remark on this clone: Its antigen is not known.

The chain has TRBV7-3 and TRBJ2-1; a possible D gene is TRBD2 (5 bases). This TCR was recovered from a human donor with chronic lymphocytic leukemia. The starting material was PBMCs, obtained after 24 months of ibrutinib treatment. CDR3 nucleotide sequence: TGTGCCAGCAGATTGCAGCGGAGTCTATTTTGGGACAATGAGCAGTTCTTC. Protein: CASRLQRSLFWDNEQFF.